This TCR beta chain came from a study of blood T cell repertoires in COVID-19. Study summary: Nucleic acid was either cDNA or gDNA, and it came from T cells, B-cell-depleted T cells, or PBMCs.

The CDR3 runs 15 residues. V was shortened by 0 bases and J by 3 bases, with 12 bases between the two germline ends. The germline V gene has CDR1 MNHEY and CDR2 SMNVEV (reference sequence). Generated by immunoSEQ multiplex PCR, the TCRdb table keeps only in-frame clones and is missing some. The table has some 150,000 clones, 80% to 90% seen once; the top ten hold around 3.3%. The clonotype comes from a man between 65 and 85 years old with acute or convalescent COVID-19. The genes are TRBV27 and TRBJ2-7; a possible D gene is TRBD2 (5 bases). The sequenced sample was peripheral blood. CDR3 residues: CASSLSGRSGYEQYF. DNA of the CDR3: TGTGCCAGCAGTTTATCGGGGAGATCCGGCTACGAGCAGTACTTC.